Shown below are 26 T cell receptor beta chains from a single sample sequenced in a study of blood T cell repertoires in COVID-19. The protocol was immunoSEQ multiplex PCR, while the TCRdb copy is restricted to in-frame clones and leaves out a portion. This sample has about 49,000 clones, with roughly 79% found just once. Sequencing used peripheral blood. These TCRs come from a woman older than 75 with COVID-19, enrolled during active disease.

The genes are TRBV20-1 and TRBJ1-4; no clear D gene. The V gene lost 3 bases and the J gene lost 5 bases, with 4 bases spanning the gap. This CDR3 contains 11 residues. CDR1 and CDR2 from the germline V gene are DFQATT and SNEGSKA (reference sequence). The CDR3 region has the DNA TGCAGTGCTAGCAGAAATGAAAAACTGTTTTTT. Protein product: CSASRNEKLFF.

The gene calls are TRBV3-1 (or the pseudogene TRBV3-2) and TRBJ2-2, with TRBD2 matching over 13 bases. CDR3 size: 19 residues. Germline CDR1 LGHDT, CDR2 YNNKEL (reference sequence). Trimming took 3 bases from V and 5 from J; bases not matched to a gene: 12. CDR3 sequence (DNA): TGTGCCAGCAGCCACCCACTTTGGACTAGCGGGAGAAAAACCGGGGAGCTGTTTTTT. Its translation is CASSHPLWTSGRKTGELFF.

The rearrangement links TRBV30 to TRBJ1-6; 7 bases fit TRBD1. Germline values: CDR1 GTSNPN, CDR2 SVGIG (reference sequence). V lost 1 base to trimming and J lost 6 bases; unmatched junction nucleotides: 6. This CDR3 comprises 15 residues. CDR3 sequence reads: CAWSEGALRNSPLHF. The CDR3 DNA follows: TGTGCCTGGAGTGAGGGGGCGCTTCGTAATTCACCCCTCCACTTT.

The chain combines TRBV28 with TRBJ2-3, with 10 bases lining up with TRBD1. This CDR3 comprises 18 residues. Germline CDR1 MDHEN, CDR2 SYDVKM. Trimming cost V 6 bases and J 0 bases; bases outside gene matches: 12. CDR3 sequence: CASSSRDRGSTSTDTQYF. In nucleotides, the CDR3 is TGTGCCAGCAGCTCCCGGGACAGGGGTTCCACTAGCACAGATACGCAGTATTTT.

This sequence joins TRBV30 and TRBJ1-6; D remains ambiguous. Germline values: CDR1 GTSNPN, CDR2 SVGIG (reference sequence). V lost 5 bases and J 0 bases, leaving 11 bases between the germline ends. This CDR3 contains 15 residues. In DNA form, the CDR3 reads TGTGCCTGGGGGGAAAGGAGCTCCTATAATTCACCCCTCCACTTT. Translation: CAWGERSSYNSPLHF.

The rearrangement joins TRBV2 to TRBJ2-2, with D perhaps matching TRBD2 (6 bases). Germline values: CDR1 SNHLY, CDR2 FYNNEI. The length of the CDR3 is 13 residues. The V gene lost 6 bases and the J gene lost 7 bases, with 12 bases spanning the gap. This CDR3 is CASRGGEFGELFF. The CDR3 bases are TGTGCCAGCAGAGGCGGGGAGTTCGGGGAGCTGTTTTTT. The whole variable domain, filled in from reference TRBV2 and TRBJ2-2, reads EPEVTQTPSHQVTQMGQEVILRCVPISNHLYFYWYRQILGQKVEFLVSFYNNEISEKSEIFDDQFSVERPDGSNFTLKIRSTKLEDSAMYFCASRGGEFGELFFGEGSRLTVL.

J is TRBJ2-1 and V is TRBV5-5, with D possibly being TRBD2 (6 bases). This CDR3 spans 16 amino acids. CDR1 and CDR2 from the germline V gene are SGHKS and YYEKEE (reference sequence). Trimming removed 1 base at V and 5 bases at J, with 16 bases between. Written as DNA, the CDR3 is TGTGCCAGCAGCTTGATCGGCGCGGGAAGAGACAATGAGCAGTTCTTC. It encodes CASSLIGAGRDNEQFF. The variable domain in full, completed from reference TRBV5-5 and TRBJ2-1, reads DAGVTQSPTHLIKTRGQQVTLRCSPISGHKSVSWYQQVLGQGPQFIFQYYEKEERGRGNFPDRFSARQFPNYSSELNVNALLLGDSALYLCASSLIGAGRDNEQFFGPGTRLTVL.

This sequence joins TRBV27 and TRBJ1-2; possibly TRBD1 for D (5 bases). The V gene lost 5 bases and the J gene lost 8 bases, with 18 bases spanning the gap. From germline, CDR1 is MNHEY and CDR2 SMNVEV (reference sequence). The CDR3 spans 14 residues. The CDR3 sequence: CASSDSGTPRGYTF. The CDR3 DNA follows: TGTGCCAGCAGTGATTCCGGGACTCCTAGGGGCTACACCTTC.

This clone was observed a few times. The V gene is TRBV19, the J gene TRBJ2-7, with D tentatively TRBD2 (5 bases). The germline V gene encodes CDR1 LNHDA and CDR2 SQIVND (reference sequence). This CDR3 is 14 amino acids long. The ends were cut back, 10 bases at V and 4 bases at J, with 20 bases in the middle. The CDR3 nucleotides are TGTGCCACCGCGAAGCGGTTCGAACGATACGAGCAGTACTTC. Protein product: CATAKRFERYEQYF.

The chain couples TRBV6-1 to TRBJ2-1; 13 bases line up with TRBD2. J lost 6 bases, V lost 2 bases, and 7 bases had no gene match. The CDR3 consists of 17 residues. In germline, CDR1 is MNHNS, CDR2 SASEGT. The CDR3 DNA follows: TGTGCCAGCAGTGAACCATTTACTAGCGGGAGGGCCAATGAGCAGTTCTTC. It encodes CASSEPFTSGRANEQFF.

The V and J genes are TRBV4-1 and TRBJ2-1; 8 bases agree with TRBD1. Per the germline V gene, CDR1 is MGHRA and CDR2 is YSYEKL. The CDR3 is 15 amino acids. J lost 5 bases, V lost 1 base, and 4 bases had no gene match. This CDR3 reads CASSQVGQGDNEQFF. As DNA, the CDR3 is TGCGCCAGCAGCCAAGTAGGACAGGGCGACAATGAGCAGTTCTTC.

The chain recombines TRBV5-1 with TRBJ2-5; 7 nucleotides match TRBD2. Germline V gene data show CDR1 as SGHRS and CDR2 as YFSETQ. The V segment lost 4 bases and the J segment 0 bases; nucleotides outside the gene matches: 6. The CDR3 is 15 residues long. In DNA, the CDR3 is TGCGCCAGCAGCCCGGGAGCGGGGTACCAAGAGACCCAGTACTTC. Its protein is CASSPGAGYQETQYF.

The CDR3 nucleotides are TGTGCCAGTAGCATTATATCCACAGGGGCCACTGGAAACACCATATATTTT. Its protein product is CASSIISTGATGNTIYF. The chain joins TRBV19 to TRBJ1-3; 7 bases line up with TRBD1. The V gene's germline CDR1 is LNHDA and CDR2 SQIVND (reference sequence). With V trimmed by 6 bases and J by 2 bases, 13 bases remained unmatched. The CDR3 is made up of 17 amino acids.

V gene TRBV11-3 combines with J gene TRBJ2-3; no clear D. Germline CDR1 is SGHNT and CDR2 is YENEEA. V was cut by 1 base and J by 7 bases, with 6 bases left in between. The length of the CDR3 is 12 residues. The CDR3: CASSLGRHTQYF. DNA for the CDR3: TGTGCCAGCAGCTTAGGGCGGCATACGCAGTATTTT.

Only one count was recorded for this clone. The chain employs TRBV14 and TRBJ1-1; a possible D gene is TRBD1 (6 bases). The ends were cut back, 2 bases at V and 4 bases at J, with 17 bases in the middle. The CDR3 runs 16 residues. The germline V gene encodes CDR1 SGHDN and CDR2 FVKESK. This chain's CDR3 is CASSQRGGVLSTEAFF. The CDR3 coding sequence is TGTGCCAGCAGCCAAAGGGGGGGAGTGCTAAGCACTGAAGCTTTCTTT.

The chain recombines TRBV4-1 with TRBJ2-7; D not certain. V lost 1 base and J lost 3, with 10 bases in between. This CDR3 region has 14 residues. CDR1 is MGHRA and CDR2 is YSYEKL in the germline V gene. The CDR3 reads CASSQGLLSYEQYF. The CDR3 DNA reads TGCGCCAGCAGCCAAGGACTGCTGAGCTACGAGCAGTACTTC.

This rearrangement joins TRBV18 to TRBJ2-7, with no clear D. V was cut by 3 bases and J by 1 base, with 10 bases left in between. CDR3 size: 14 residues. Germline V CDR1 and CDR2: KGHSH, LQKENI. This CDR3 reads CASSPTTGSYEQYF. CDR3 sequence (DNA): TGTGCCAGCTCACCGACGACCGGGTCCTACGAGCAGTACTTC.

The rearrangement joins TRBV18 to TRBJ2-7; TRBD1 matches at 9 bases. In germline, CDR1 is KGHSH, CDR2 LQKENI. Germline trimming cut 3 bases from V and 5 bases from J; bases unmatched to any gene: 8. The CDR3 runs 15 residues. For the CDR3, the DNA is TGTGCCAGCTCACCCCCCCTGGGACAGGGCCACGAGCAGTACTTC. Protein product: CASSPPLGQGHEQYF.

The V gene is TRBV9, the J gene TRBJ2-7, with 7 bases that match TRBD2. Germline V gives CDR1 SGDLS, CDR2 YYNGEE. Trimming at V came to 0 bases and at J to 4 bases, leaving 4 bases not matched to a gene. CDR3 length: 14 residues. CDR3 sequence reads: CASSVDGRRYEQYF. The CDR3 DNA reads as TGTGCCAGCAGCGTAGACGGGAGGAGGTACGAGCAGTACTTC.

The DNA for the CDR3 is TGCGCCAGCAGCCCCGGGACAGGGGAGATGGGTAGCAATCAGCCCCAGCATTTT. The encoded protein is CASSPGTGEMGSNQPQHF. This chain joins TRBV5-1 and TRBJ1-5, with 10 bases aligning to TRBD1. After removal of 4 bases from V and 0 bases from J, the junction contained 10 bases not matched to a gene. Germline values: CDR1 SGHRS, CDR2 YFSETQ. This CDR3 comprises 18 residues.

The chain joins TRBV10-1 to TRBJ2-2, with D possibly being TRBD2 (6 bases). Trimming removed 4 bases at V and 4 bases at J, with 10 bases between. CDR3 size: 14 residues. Germline lookup yields CDR1 WNHNN and CDR2 SYGVQD (reference sequence). CDR3 region: CASSGGEFTGELFF. In DNA, the CDR3 is TGCGCCAGCAGTGGGGGGGAGTTCACCGGGGAGCTGTTTTTT.

A few counts support this clone. The chain links TRBV5-1 to TRBJ2-2, with TRBD1 matching over 7 bases. CDR1 and CDR2 (germline): SGHRS, YFSETQ. The CDR3 is 14 residues long. Losses at the gene ends were 7 bases for V and 6 bases for J; bases not matched to a gene: 9. Here the CDR3 DNA reads TGCGCCAGCTTACGGGACAGCAGCGCCGGGGAGCTGTTTTTT. It is translated as CASLRDSSAGELFF.

This clone was detected a few times. The chain couples TRBV10-1 to TRBJ2-7; no clear D. Trimming removed 8 bases from V and 3 bases from J, with 11 bases in between. The germline V gene encodes CDR1 WNHNN and CDR2 SYGVQD (reference sequence). The CDR3 contains 12 residues. The CDR3 loop reads CASLIRGYEQYF. The CDR3 region has the DNA TGCGCCAGCTTAATTAGAGGCTACGAGCAGTACTTC.

V gene TRBV18 combines with J gene TRBJ1-2; 7 bases match TRBD1. Germline V gene lookup returns CDR1 KGHSH and CDR2 LQKENI. This CDR3 comprises 18 residues. Losses at the gene ends were 3 bases for V and 3 bases for J; bases not matched to a gene: 16. The CDR3 reads CASSPFGDRQGGHYGYTF. In nucleotides, the CDR3 is TGTGCCAGCTCACCGTTTGGAGATCGACAGGGTGGGCACTATGGCTACACCTTC.

This clone turned up a few times. The J gene is TRBJ1-1, the V gene TRBV4-2; the D is unclear. The CDR3 loop spans 13 amino acids. V dropped 6 bases and J dropped 0 bases, with 8 bases sitting between them. CDR1 and CDR2 from the germline V gene are LGHNA and YNFKEQ. The CDR3 sequence is CASRVDMNTEAFF. The CDR3 DNA reads TGTGCCAGCAGAGTAGACATGAACACTGAAGCTTTCTTT.

A few counts support this clone. The chain carries TRBV29-1 and TRBJ2-1; D unclear. Between the trimmed V and J ends, which lost 6 bases and 8 bases, there was a span of 17 bases. Germline V gene data show CDR1 as SQVTM and CDR2 as ANQGSEA. The CDR3 has 13 residues. CDR3 in DNA: TGCAGCGTCCCTGCTGGCCGTACCGATGAGCAGTTCTTC. This codes for CSVPAGRTDEQFF.